This paragraph covers one T cell receptor (beta chain) sequence. These data originate in a study of blood T cell repertoires in COVID-19. Study-wide context: Samples came from the United States, Italy and Spain, spanning acute and convalescent COVID-19. T cells, B-cell-depleted T cells, or PBMCs supplied cDNA or gDNA.

In the authors' workflow: Amplified reference gene primers provided the basis for estimating nucleated cell counts. Profiled with immunoSEQ multiplex PCR; TCRdb holds only in-frame clones, not every one. D and trimming were read from the DNA, whereas the V and J calls and clone size are those reported in that table. The table lists around 250,000 clones, 70% to 90% of them singletons. Germline CDR1 and CDR2: MDHEN and SYDVKM. Unmatched junction bases numbered 7, after V lost 4 bases and J lost 2 bases. The CDR3 extends over 15 amino acids. The gene calls are TRBV28 and TRBJ2-5, with 7 bases matching TRBD1. This clonotype was sampled from a man in his sixties with acute or convalescent COVID-19. The specimen was peripheral blood. The CDR3 sequence is CASSSPSGQQETQYF. In nucleotides, the CDR3 is TGTGCCAGCAGTTCACCTTCGGGACAGCAAGAGACCCAGTACTTC.